These 23 T cell receptor beta chains share one sample of origin, sequenced in a study of T cell repertoires in cytomegalovirus infection. One entry per CDR3 protein, called by TCRdb with MiXCR from the reads. The sample comprises 150,000 to 200,000 distinct CDR3 sequences, roughly a fifth of which are singletons, and less than 3.5% rests with the top ten. Sequencing input: PBMCs. The receptors here all came from a human donor in good health (CMV status not recorded). Some clones in this sample may be carry-over from other donors' samples.

The CDR3 DNA reads TGTGCCAGCAGCTTACCCAGGGACAGGGGCTACGAGCAGTACTTC. Protein: CASSLPRDRGYEQYF. This chain links TRBV7-3 with TRBJ2-7; 10 bases map to TRBD1. The CDR3 extends over 15 amino acids. Unmatched junction bases numbered 4, after V lost 2 bases and J lost 3 bases. Germline CDR1 reads SGHTA; CDR2 reads FQGTGA.

Of note for this clonotype: It may be a read error: a sequence one base away is much more abundant. This rearrangement joins TRBV7-2 to TRBJ1-4, with TRBD1 matching over 7 bases. The CDR3 has 16 residues. Looked up from germline, CDR1 is SGHTA and CDR2 is FQGNSA. The CDR3 sequence is CASSLRRDRTDEKLFF. The CDR3, as DNA: TGTGCCAGCAGCTTAAGACGGGACAGAACTGATGAAAAACTGTTTTTT.

There are many counts of this clonotype. The chain's CDR3 is CASSLVGPNTEAFF. Here the CDR3 DNA reads TGTGCCAGCAGTTTAGTGGGGCCGAACACTGAAGCTTTCTTT. This sequence joins TRBV12-3 or TRBV12-4 and TRBJ1-1; D is possibly TRBD1 (5 bases). The CDR3 consists of 14 residues. V gave up 1 base and J gave up 1 base, with 7 bases separating them.

The CDR3 bases are TGTGCCAGCAGCTCACTAGAGACAGGGGGTGGTGAGCAGTTCTTC. Translated: CASSSLETGGGEQFF. The chain employs TRBV7-3 and TRBJ2-1, with 9 nucleotides matching TRBD1. CDR3 size: 15 residues. Germline V gene sequence: CDR1 SGHTA, CDR2 FQGTGA. The ends lost 4 bases at V and 9 bases at J; junction bases unmatched: 10.

The genes are TRBV5-1 and TRBJ2-1, with 9 nucleotides matching TRBD2. CDR1 is SGHRS, CDR2 YFSETQ, per germline. The CDR3 is 14 amino acids. V lost 2 bases to trimming and J lost 6 bases; unmatched junction nucleotides: 3. The CDR3 sequence is CASSLAGGTNEQFF. As DNA, the CDR3 is TGCGCCAGCAGCTTAGCGGGAGGAACCAATGAGCAGTTCTTC. Complete variable domain (other parts from reference TRBV5-1 and TRBJ2-1): KAGVTQTPRYLIKTRGQQVTLSCSPISGHRSVSWYQQTPGQGLQFLFEYFSETQRNKGNFPGRFSGRQFSNSRSEMNVSTLELGDSALYLCASSLAGGTNEQFFGPGTRLTVL.

The table lists this clonotype with a few counts. This chain connects TRBV15 to TRBJ1-1; 7 nucleotides agree with TRBD1. V was pared by 1 base and J by 5 bases, with 13 bases of the junction left unmatched. This CDR3 has 17 amino acids. Germline values: CDR1 LNHNV, CDR2 YYDKDF (reference sequence). The CDR3 DNA is TGTGCCACCAGCAGAGTTCCCGGGCAGGGGGTGGGTACTGAAGCTTTCTTT. It translates to CATSRVPGQGVGTEAFF.

In this sample, this clonotype turned up once. CDR3 amino acids: CASSTLREAYTGELFF. CDR3 nucleotides: TGTGCCAGTAGTACTCTCCGGGAAGCATACACCGGGGAGCTGTTTTTT. The chain couples TRBV19 to TRBJ2-2, with a tentative D call TRBD2 (5 bases). V lost 4 bases and J lost 3, with 15 bases in between. This CDR3 is 16 amino acids long. Germline V CDR1 and CDR2: LNHDA, SQIVND (reference sequence).

The chain recombines TRBV7-8 with TRBJ1-3; 7 positions agree with TRBD1. The germline V gene has CDR1 SGHVS and CDR2 FQNEAQ. This CDR3 has 15 amino acids. Trimming at V came to 7 bases and at J to 13 bases, leaving 19 bases not matched to a gene. CDR3 bases: TGTGCCAGCACGACAGGGTTCAGCTCTGGAAAAACAATATATTTT. This gives the protein CASTTGFSSGKTIYF.

The CDR3 bases are TGCGCCAGCAGCCAGGTTCCTGGCGGGGGGACCTACGAGCAGTACTTC. Translation gives CASSQVPGGGTYEQYF. The chain links TRBV4-1 to TRBJ2-7, with TRBD2 matching over 8 bases. Trimming at V came to 3 bases and at J to 2 bases, leaving 9 bases not matched to a gene. The CDR3 has 16 amino acids. Germline-derived CDR1 and CDR2 are MGHRA and YSYEKL.

This clonotype was counted a few times. V and J are TRBV6-2 or TRBV6-3 and TRBJ2-1; the D is unclear. With 7 bases removed from V and 4 bases from J, the gap between germline ends came to 14 bases. The CDR3 has 14 residues. Germline lookup yields CDR1 MNHEY and CDR2 SVGEGT. CDR3 residues: CASMGSETYNEQFF. CDR3 DNA sequence: TGTGCCAGCATGGGTTCGGAGACATACAATGAGCAGTTCTTC.

Many counts were recorded for this clonotype. The chain carries TRBV28 and TRBJ2-5, with TRBD1 identical over 8 bases. The CDR3 is 11 residues long. Germline lookup yields CDR1 MDHEN and CDR2 SYDVKM. V shed 6 bases, J shed 13 bases, and the junction held 7 bases outside the gene matches. CDR3 protein: CASRLDRVTYF. The CDR3 coding sequence is TGTGCCAGCAGATTGGACAGGGTGACGTACTTC.

Details on this clonotype: This could be a read error, since a much larger clone is one nucleotide away. No DNA is shown, since the ends of the CDR3 on it are uncertain; the CDR3 is the one TCRdb lists. The chain uses TRBV7-6 and TRBJ1-1; the table's D call of TRBD1 was not tested on the DNA. CDR1 and CDR2 from the germline V gene are SGHVS and FNYEAQ. The CDR3 has 14 amino acids, counting both end residues. The CDR3 reads CASSFGTGSTEAYF.

In this sample, this clonotype turned up a few times. The J gene is TRBJ2-1, the V gene TRBV6-4; the D gene is possibly TRBD1 (6 bases). This CDR3 has 13 amino acids. V was shortened by 2 bases and J by 7 bases, with 9 bases between the two germline ends. Germline CDR1 reads MRHNA; CDR2 reads SNTAGT. The CDR3 region has the DNA TGTGCCAGCAGTGACCGACAGGCGAATGAGCAGTTCTTC. It specifies CASSDRQANEQFF.

This clonotype came up many times. The chain is built from TRBV6-1 and TRBJ2-5; TRBD2 agrees at 13 bases. The germline V gene has CDR1 MNHNS and CDR2 SASEGT. The V gene end was trimmed by 5 bases and the J gene end by 5 bases; junction bases not matched to a gene: 8. The CDR3 has 16 amino acids. Written as DNA, the CDR3 is TGTGCCAGCAGTCTACTAGCGGGGGGGCCGCTGGAGACCCAGTACTTC. It translates to CASSLLAGGPLETQYF.

J is TRBJ1-5 and V is TRBV20-1; D is unclear. V was clipped by 6 bases and J by 4 bases, with 16 bases between them. CDR1 is DFQATT and CDR2 is SNEGSKA in the germline V gene (reference sequence). This CDR3 comprises 14 residues. CDR3 loop: CSAPVPTGNQPQHF. Written as DNA, the CDR3 is TGCAGTGCCCCGGTGCCAACGGGGAATCAGCCCCAGCATTTT.

Here the CDR3 reads CASSSTLGVSYEQYF. Written as DNA, the CDR3 is TGTGCCAGCAGCTCAACCCTGGGGGTCTCCTACGAGCAGTACTTC. The J gene is TRBJ2-7, the V gene TRBV7-6; perhaps D is TRBD1 or TRBD2 (5 bases each). Per the germline V gene, CDR1 is SGHVS and CDR2 is FNYEAQ. The CDR3 consists of 15 residues. V shed 4 bases and J shed 0 bases, with 13 bases lying between them.

This clonotype appeared many times. The rearrangement links TRBV2 to TRBJ2-1; D remains ambiguous. Trimming cost V 8 bases and J 4 bases, with 12 bases left between them. The CDR3 loop spans 13 amino acids. The germline gives CDR1 SNHLY, CDR2 FYNNEI. CDR3 sequence (DNA): TGTGCCAGCGCTGTTTTAGCTTACAATGAGCAGTTCTTC. Encoded protein: CASAVLAYNEQFF.

As concerns this clonotype: The conserved phenylalanine or tryptophan is not found at the CDR3 terminus, so this likely reflects a read error. The chain carries TRBV6-6 and TRBJ2-2; D not resolved. Germline values: CDR1 MNHNY, CDR2 SVGAGI (reference sequence). The CDR3 runs 14 residues. Deletions cut 0 bases from V and 6 bases from J, with 8 bases between. DNA for the CDR3: TGTGCCAGCAGTTACTCGGATAAGCCCGGGGAGCTGTTTATT. Translating it yields CASSYSDKPGELFI.

This clonotype was seen a single time. One junction end disagrees with the germline gene, perhaps due to a read error. The chain recombines TRBV12-5 with TRBJ1-6, with 11 nucleotides matching TRBD1. Germline V gene lookup returns CDR1 LGHNT and CDR2 FRNRAP. The CDR3 is made up of 16 amino acids. For the CDR3, the DNA is TGTGCTAGTGGTTCGCGTACCGGGACAGGGGGTTCACACCTCCACTTT. This encodes CASGSRTGTGGSHLHF.

The chain is built from TRBV19 and TRBJ1-5, with D possibly being TRBD1 (5 bases). This CDR3 is 14 amino acids long. V lost 7 bases and J 7 bases, leaving 17 bases between the germline ends. CDR1 LNHDA and CDR2 SQIVND come from the germline V gene (reference sequence). The CDR3 sequence: CASTLSRVGQPQHF. The CDR3, as DNA: TGTGCCAGTACCCTATCCAGGGTGGGCCAGCCCCAGCATTTT.

This clonotype was detected only a few times. This chain connects TRBV7-8 to TRBJ2-1; TRBD2 matches at 11 bases. CDR3 length equals 16 residues. V was pared by 7 bases and J by 0 bases, with 5 bases of the junction left unmatched. In germline, CDR1 is SGHVS, CDR2 FQNEAQ. CDR3 sequence reads: CASNRLAGYSYNEQFF. The CDR3 DNA sequence: TGTGCCAGCAACCGACTAGCGGGATACTCCTACAATGAGCAGTTCTTC.

The chain has TRBV20-1 and TRBJ2-1; D unresolved. The CDR3 is 14 amino acids. The germline V gene has CDR1 DFQATT and CDR2 SNEGSKA (reference sequence). V was cut by 3 bases and J by 8 bases, with 17 bases left in between. The CDR3 DNA sequence: TGCAGTGCTAGTGCCGCCCTAGATAGGGATGAGCAGTTCTTC. This translates into CSASAALDRDEQFF.

This clonotype has ten or more counts. This chain connects TRBV5-1 to TRBJ2-2, with D perhaps TRBD1 (5 bases). Germline CDR1 is SGHRS and CDR2 is YFSETQ. The CDR3 contains 15 residues. Between the trimmed V and J ends, which lost 4 bases and 8 bases, there was a span of 18 bases. CDR3 amino acids: CASSPWTTSGGELFF. For the CDR3, the DNA is TGCGCCAGCAGCCCGTGGACAACCTCGGGTGGGGAGCTGTTTTTT.